These T cell receptor beta chains were read from a single sample in a study of blood T cell repertoires in COVID-19. Assay: immunoSEQ multiplex PCR; the TCRdb copy retains only in-frame clones and omits some. The sample has over 150,000 clones, more than 65% seen once; the top ten hold less than 15%. Sequenced sample: peripheral blood. The receptors were sampled from a human donor in a cohort sampled during active COVID-19. Both conserved end residues are part of each CDR3. A D gene is named only where the DNA matches it firmly. Clone size appears in some rows only: once, few, many, or a class for an expanded clone.

TRBV14	TRBJ2-1	NA	NA	TGTGCCAGCAGCCAAGACCCCTTTAACGGGGCCTACAATGAGCAGTTCTTC	CASSQDPFNGAYNEQFF
TRBV7-2	TRBJ2-7	NA	NA	TGTGCCAGCAGCTTTGGTACTTTCTACGAGCAGTACTTC	CASSFGTFYEQYF
TRBV28	TRBJ2-1	TRBD2	once	TGTGCCAGCAGTTATAAGCGGGAGGGTCCCCGTTTCAATGAGCAGTTCTTC	CASSYKREGPRFNEQFF
TRBV2	TRBJ2-1	TRBD2	NA	TGTGCCAGCACCCATGGACTAGCGGGAATCTTCGATGAGCAGTTCTTC	CASTHGLAGIFDEQFF
TRBV2	TRBJ2-7	TRBD2	NA	TGTGCCAGCAGTGAAGCTAGCGGGGTTTTTTACGAGCAGTACTTC	CASSEASGVFYEQYF
TRBV5-8	TRBJ2-2	TRBD1	NA	TGTGCCAGCAGCTTGTACAGGGGAGTCTCCGGGGAGCTGTTTTTT	CASSLYRGVSGELFF
TRBV4-1	TRBJ2-1	TRBD1	NA	TGCGCCAGCAGCCAAGGCCAGGGACAGGGATACAATGAGCAGTTCTTC	CASSQGQGQGYNEQFF
TRBV18	TRBJ1-1	NA	NA	TGTGCCAGCTCAGATTCAGGGAACACTGAAGCTTTCTTT	CASSDSGNTEAFF
TRBV28	TRBJ1-5	NA	NA	TGTGCCAGCAGTTTATTACGGGTTAGCAATCAGCCCCAGCATTTT	CASSLLRVSNQPQHF
TRBV5-6	TRBJ2-7	TRBD2	NA	TGTGCCAGCAGCAGGGACTACTCCTACGAGCAGTACTTC	CASSRDYSYEQYF
TRBV5-5	TRBJ2-7	TRBD2	few	TGTGCCAGCAGCCCCCGGGACTATGAGAACTACGAGCAGTACTTC	CASSPRDYENYEQYF
TRBV15	TRBJ2-5	NA	NA	TGTGCCACCAGCGGGGCGCCCCGGGAGACCCAGTACTTC	CATSGAPRETQYF
TRBV5-4	TRBJ2-1	TRBD2	NA	TGTGCCAGCAGAAGTAGCGGGAGGGGTTATGGGCAGTTCTTC	CASRSSGRGYGQFF
TRBV29-1	TRBJ2-3	NA	NA	TGCAGCGTAGGTGGCAGGCTGGCAGATACGCAGTATTTT	CSVGGRLADTQYF
TRBV27	TRBJ2-7	TRBD2	NA	TGTGCCAGCAGTCAGGGACTAGTCTACGAGCAGTACTTC	CASSQGLVYEQYF
TRBV10-3	TRBJ2-5	TRBD1	NA	TGTGCCATCAGCGGACAGGGGAAGGAAGAGACCCAGTACTTC	CAISGQGKEETQYF
TRBV27	TRBJ2-5	NA	NA	TGTGCCAGCAAGATCTGGGGCCGAGAGACCCAGTACTTC	CASKIWGRETQYF
TRBV11-2	TRBJ1-2	TRBD1	NA	TGTGCCAGCAGTTATAACAGGGGGTCCTATGGCTACACCTTC	CASSYNRGSYGYTF
TRBV19	TRBJ1-5	TRBD1	once	TGTGCCAGTAAACCGGGACAGGGTTCTAGAAGCAATCAGCCCCAGCATTTT	CASKPGQGSRSNQPQHF
TRBV28	TRBJ1-5	TRBD1	NA	TGTGCCAGCAGCACAGGGGTACAGCCCCAGCATTTT	CASSTGVQPQHF
TRBV5-4	TRBJ2-2	NA	NA	TGTGCCGCGCTGGGGGGACCGAACACCGGGGAGCTGTTTTTT	CAALGGPNTGELFF
TRBV11-2	TRBJ2-2	NA	NA	TGTGCCAGCAGCTTATGGCAGGAGAACACCGGGGAGCTGTTTTTT	CASSLWQENTGELFF
TRBV18	TRBJ2-6	NA	NA	TGTGCCAGCTCACCGGTCCCGGGGGGGGCCAACGTCCTGACTTTC	CASSPVPGGANVLTF
TRBV7-9	TRBJ1-5	TRBD1	NA	TGTGCCAGCAGCGGGTCCGGACAGGAAGGCAATCAGCCCCAGCATTTT	CASSGSGQEGNQPQHF
TRBV28	TRBJ2-7	TRBD1	NA	TGTGCCAGTTCGACAGGGGCCTATGAGCAGTACTTC	CASSTGAYEQYF
TRBV18	TRBJ1-1	NA	NA	TGTGCCAGCTCACCACAAGGGAGTGGGACTGAAGCTTTCTTT	CASSPQGSGTEAFF
TRBV11-2	TRBJ2-2	TRBD2	NA	TGTGCCAGCAGCCCTGGGACTAGCGGGAACACCGGGGAGCTGTTTTTT	CASSPGTSGNTGELFF
TRBV19	TRBJ1-5	NA	NA	TGTGCCAGTAGTATAGATCTATGGGGAGACCAGCCCCAGCATTTT	CASSIDLWGDQPQHF
TRBV28	TRBJ1-4	TRBD1	NA	TGTGCCAGCAGTTTATTTGGGACAGCTAATGAAAAACTGTTTTTT	CASSLFGTANEKLFF